This TCR beta chain was captured in a study of blood T cell repertoires in COVID-19. This table comes from immunoSEQ multiplex PCR, and its TCRdb copy is limited to in-frame clones, with some not included. The data show 200,000 to 250,000 clones, with roughly 84% seen just once and 3% to 3.5% held by the top ten. Germline V gives CDR1 SQVTM, CDR2 ANQGSEA. The CDR3 is made up of 13 amino acids. V lost 7 bases, J lost 0 bases, and 5 bases stayed unmatched. The rearrangement joins TRBV29-1 to TRBJ1-2; TRBD1 matches 7 bases. The sequence came from a woman in her 30s who had recovered from COVID-19. Sequencing was done on a sample of peripheral blood. The chain's CDR3 is CSDWTGTNYGYTF. DNA of the CDR3: TGCAGCGACTGGACAGGCACTAACTATGGCTACACCTTC.